Sequencing of this T cell receptor (beta chain) was carried out in a study of T cells in women clearing cervical HPV infection. Overall study findings and caveats: It is unknown whether associations predate infection; no effector/memory or HPV-specific sorting.

MY09/MY11 PCR detected cervical HPV DNA; dot-blot assigned genotypes. About this clone itself: The antigen is undetermined.

The protocol was immunoSEQ multiplex PCR, while the TCRdb copy is restricted to in-frame clones and leaves out a portion. Found here are around 22,000 clones; the top ten clones hold about 3.3%. The sequence derives from a woman between 18 and 70 years old with a cervical HPV16 infection that either progressed to CIN3+ or cleared (not recorded which). Material for sequencing was blood buffy coat.

The CDR3 spells CASSPPGLAGIGELFF. CDR3 DNA, as far as it was read: TGTGCCAGCTCACCGCCGGGACTAGCGGGAATCGGGGAG. V is TRBV18 and J is TRBJ2-2, with TRBD2 identical over 13 bases. The read is 3 residues too short to cover the CDR3 end, so that end is filled in from the germline J gene. V lost 3 bases and J lost 7; bases outside the gene matches: 5. Germline lookup yields CDR1 KGHSH and CDR2 LQKENI. CDR3 length: 16 amino acids.